The entry below describes one T cell receptor beta chain. The antigen is unknown. The germline V gene has CDR1 SGHDN and CDR2 FVKESK. This CDR3 comprises 13 residues. Between the trimmed V and J ends, which lost 8 bases and 0 bases, there was a span of 11 bases. The data stem from a study of cytotoxic CD8 clonotypes in ibrutinib-treated CLL. Study information: Across the patients, roughly 10 were relapsed/refractory, around 16 treatment-naive and 17 to 18 IGHV unmutated. Whole-study results and caveats: Clonality (at baseline) was higher than in age-matched healthy donors and tracked circulating CD8+ T-cell counts. Upon ibrutinib response clonality rose, and upon progression it fell back toward baseline.

Assay: immunoSEQ multiplex PCR; the TCRdb copy retains only in-frame clones and omits some. Here the sample spans 130,000 to 150,000 clones, 80% to 95% being singletons. Extraction of roughly 1.8 micrograms of genomic DNA from cryopreserved PBMCs supplied material for TCR beta libraries. This specimen consisted of PBMCs, obtained after 12 months of ibrutinib treatment. V gene TRBV14 combines with J gene TRBJ2-7; D uncertain. The receptor comes from a human donor with chronic lymphocytic leukemia. CDR3 loop: CASRLGGSYEQYF. The CDR3 DNA follows: TGTGCCAGCCGTCTTGGCGGCTCCTACGAGCAGTACTTC. Variable domain in full (rest from reference TRBV14 and TRBJ2-7): EAGVTQFPSHSVIEKGQTVTLRCDPISGHDNLYWYRRVMGKEIKFLLHFVKESKQDESGMPNNRFLAERTGGTYSTLKVQPAELEDSGVYFCASRLGGSYEQYFGPGTRLTVT.